This T cell receptor (beta chain) is from a study of shared clonotypes between healthy human individuals. J lost 2 bases, V lost 3 bases, and 8 bases had no gene match. This CDR3 has 16 residues. The germline V gene encodes CDR1 MNHEY and CDR2 SMNVEV (reference sequence). The data were produced by immunoSEQ multiplex PCR, yet TCRdb's version contains in-frame clones alone and is incomplete. The sample contains around 2,000,000 clones, roughly 95% of which appear only once. The naive CD8 subset, CD45RO-negative cells positively selected for CCR7, excluded terminally differentiated effector memory CD45RA+ cells.

Sequenced material: naive CD8+ T cells sorted from blood. This clonotype originated in a man in his late teens or twenties in good health. The chain employs TRBV27 and TRBJ2-3, with 7 bases aligning to TRBD1. The CDR3 region is CASSLAPGGYTDTQYF. Written as DNA, the CDR3 is TGTGCCAGCAGTTTGGCCCCAGGGGGATACACAGATACGCAGTATTTT.